The present T cell receptor beta chain was sequenced within a study of cytomegalovirus exposure and HLA in healthy donors. The junction had 4 bases not matched to a gene; V was cut back by 6 bases and J by 2 bases. Germline lookup yields CDR1 SQVTM and CDR2 ANQGSEA. The CDR3 loop spans 14 amino acids. This clone came up a few times. Its antigen is currently unknown. This PCR relied on a set of 60 Vbeta primers and 13 Jbeta primers. Method: immunoSEQ multiplex PCR; TCRdb's copy keeps in-frame clones and lacks some. The table records 95,000 to 150,000 clones, approximately 15% of them present only once. Study-level points and caveats: TCR beta chains numbering some 160 were designated cytomegalovirus-associated. Among donors in an Asian-associated ancestry cluster, a later analysis reportedly found fewer N-insertions than the roughly 610-donor mean. There were some V segments, including TRBV6-2 and TRBV6-3, excluded as indistinguishable.

The material sequenced was PBMCs. This clonotype was sampled from a woman aged 18-29 years in good health and CMV-seronegative. V usage is TRBV29-1 and J usage is TRBJ2-3; 11 bases are a match to TRBD1. This CDR3 reads CSVRDRGYTDTQYF. The CDR3 coding sequence is TGCAGCGTGAGGGACAGGGGGTACACAGATACGCAGTATTTT.